This T cell receptor (beta chain) was recovered during a study of blood T cells in healthy people across ages. Drawn from each donor were around 10 milliliters of peripheral blood. Per individual sample, total RNA of at least 5 micrograms was extracted. V was pared by 0 bases and J by 2 bases, with 10 bases between. This CDR3 comprises 15 residues. Germline values: CDR1 SGHRS, CDR2 YFSETQ. The second PCR ran about 6 to 12 cycles with a sample-barcoded 5' primer and J-beta primers. A template-switch adaptor with 12 random nucleotides tagged each cDNA molecule. TCRdb re-called the 5' RACE reads with MiXCR, one entry per CDR3 protein. The repertoire has 1.6 million or so distinct CDR3 sequences, 34% of them found once; the top ten carry about 11%.

The sequencing input was blood. The sequence was obtained from a woman in her 30s in good health. The V and J genes are TRBV5-1 and TRBJ2-3, with D uncertain. CDR3 region: CASSLGAVHTDTQYF. In nucleotides, the CDR3 is TGCGCCAGCAGCTTGGGGGCGGTCCACACAGATACGCAGTATTTT.